These 8 T cell receptor beta chains originate from one sample sequenced in a study of blood T cells in healthy people across ages. Sample-barcoded 5' priming and a J-beta primer mix drove a second PCR of roughly 6 to 12 cycles. TCRdb passed the 5' RACE reads through MiXCR, listing each CDR3 protein once. Here the sample spans around 750,000 distinct CDR3 sequences, 53% being singletons. Sequenced material: blood. All receptors derive from a man aged 80 or over in good health.

This chain links TRBV7-9 with TRBJ1-4; a weak D match, TRBD1 (6 bases). V dropped 7 bases and J dropped 5 bases, with 14 bases sitting between them. The germline gives CDR1 SEHNR, CDR2 FQNEAQ (reference sequence). The CDR3 totals 14 residues. Here the CDR3 DNA reads TGTGCCAGCACCTGGGACATCGCAAATGAAAAACTGTTTTTT. It encodes CASTWDIANEKLFF.

CDR3: CASSPWAAKNIQYF. CDR3 bases: TGTGCCAGCAGCCCTTGGGCAGCCAAAAACATTCAGTACTTC. The chain recombines TRBV6-1 with TRBJ2-4; D not resolved. The ends were cut back, 6 bases at V and 0 bases at J, with 9 bases in the middle. The CDR3 runs 14 residues. The V gene's germline CDR1 is MNHNS and CDR2 SASEGT.

With regard to this clonotype: It may be a read error: a sequence one base away is much more abundant. This sequence joins TRBV7-2 and TRBJ2-5, with 10 bases matching TRBD1. The V gene end was trimmed by 4 bases and the J gene end by 11 bases; junction bases not matched to a gene: 13. Germline V gene sequence: CDR1 SGHTA, CDR2 FQGNSA. The CDR3 extends over 15 amino acids. CDR3 sequence reads: CASSSRQGAFGEQYF. The CDR3 DNA reads as TGTGCCAGCAGCTCTAGACAGGGGGCTTTTGGTGAGCAGTACTTC. The full variable domain, its missing parts supplied by reference TRBV7-2 and TRBJ2-5, is GAGVSQSPSNKVTEKGKDVELRCDPISGHTALYWYRQSLGQGLEFLIYFQGNSAPDKSGLPSDRFSAERTGGSVSTLTIQRTQQEDSAVYLCASSSRQGAFGEQYFGPGTRLLVL.

This clonotype was counted between two and nine times. This sequence joins TRBV7-2 and TRBJ2-7; TRBD1 agrees at 8 bases. Losses at the gene ends were 5 bases for V and 4 bases for J; bases not matched to a gene: 7. CDR3 length equals 14 residues. The V gene's germline CDR1 is SGHTA and CDR2 FQGNSA. CDR3 in DNA: TGTGCCAGCAGCCCTGACAGGGGAAGGTACGAGCAGTACTTC. Translation gives CASSPDRGRYEQYF.

The chain carries TRBV6-5 and TRBJ1-2, with TRBD1 as a possible D gene (5 bases). There are 14 residues in the CDR3. Germline V gene sequence: CDR1 MNHEY, CDR2 SVGAGI. V lost 4 bases, J lost 3 bases, and 12 bases lay in between. The CDR3 DNA is TGTGCCAGCAGTTCGGGACGGGGCTACTATGGCTACACCTTC. Its protein is CASSSGRGYYGYTF.

This clonotype was detected many times. The rearrangement links TRBV3-1 to TRBJ2-1; D is uncertain. The CDR3 totals 13 residues. Deletions cut 4 bases from V and 6 bases from J, with 10 bases between. Per germline, CDR1 LGHDT and CDR2 YNNKEL (reference sequence). The CDR3 spells CASSLSPGNEQFF. CDR3 DNA: TGTGCCAGCAGCCTTAGCCCGGGCAATGAGCAGTTCTTC.

In this sample, this clonotype turned up a few times. J is TRBJ2-3 and V is TRBV13; 10 positions agree with TRBD1. The CDR3 contains 16 residues. Germline V gene data show CDR1 as PRHDT and CDR2 as FYEKMQ (reference sequence). J lost 5 bases, V lost 5 bases, and 10 bases had no gene match. This CDR3 is CASSPDRGLAGDTQYF. The CDR3 coding sequence is TGTGCCAGCAGCCCAGACAGGGGGCTTGCAGGAGATACGCAGTATTTT.

This clonotype was counted only a few times. The chain combines TRBV18 with TRBJ2-3; D is undetermined. Trimming stripped 2 bases from V and 14 bases from J, with 17 bases between. The CDR3 spans 13 residues. CDR1 KGHSH and CDR2 LQKENI come from the germline V gene. The DNA of the CDR3 is TGTGCCAGCTCACCAGAGGCAGGCAGATACGCGTATTTT. Its translation is CASSPEAGRYAYF.